Sequencing of this TCR beta chain was carried out in a study of blood T cell repertoires in COVID-19. The wider study: Italy, Spain and the United States were the sources of the convalescent and acute COVID-19 samples.

Under the authors' procedure: Reference gene primer amplification gave nucleated cell count estimates. Assay: immunoSEQ multiplex PCR; the TCRdb copy retains only in-frame clones and omits some. V, J and clone size are those of that table, while D and trimming were read from the DNA. This table has roughly 120,000 clones, around 90% appearing once. Seattle researchers signed up patients amid active infection and tracked them longitudinally. The CDR3 runs 19 residues. The specimen sequenced was peripheral blood. The receptor comes from a man aged 60 to 75 with COVID-19, enrolled during active disease. This chain links TRBV21-1 with TRBJ2-7; the table's D call TRBD2 went unverified against the DNA. TRBV21-1 is a documented pseudogene. The CDR3 region is CASSDQSGGEVTMADEQYF. CDR3 nucleotide sequence: TGTGCCAGCAGCGACCAATCGGGGGGGGAGGTAACGATGGCGGACGAGCAGTACTTC.